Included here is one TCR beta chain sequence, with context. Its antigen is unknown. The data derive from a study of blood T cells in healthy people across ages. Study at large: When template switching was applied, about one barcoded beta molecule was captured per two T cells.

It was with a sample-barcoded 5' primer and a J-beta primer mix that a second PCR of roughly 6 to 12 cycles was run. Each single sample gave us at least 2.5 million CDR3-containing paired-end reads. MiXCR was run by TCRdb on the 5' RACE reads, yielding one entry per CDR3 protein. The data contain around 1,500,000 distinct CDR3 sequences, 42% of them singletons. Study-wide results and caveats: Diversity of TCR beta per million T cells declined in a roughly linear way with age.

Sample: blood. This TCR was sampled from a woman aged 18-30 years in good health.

The DNA of the CDR3 is TGCAGTGCTGAGACACGGGGACAGCAAGCTAATTCACCCCTCCACTTT. This codes for CSAETRGQQANSPLHF. V gene TRBV20-1 combines with J gene TRBJ1-6, with 7 bases lining up with TRBD1. The CDR3 sequence is 16 residues long. The J segment lost 6 bases and the V segment lost 5 bases, leaving 13 bases of the junction unmatched. From germline, CDR1 is DFQATT and CDR2 SNEGSKA (reference sequence).